The sequence of this TCR beta chain was determined in a study of CD8 T cells in Susac syndrome. Findings of the study overall: As the study acknowledged, the number of individuals who were part of its TCR sequencing and HLA analysis was relatively small.

The germline V gene encodes CDR1 SGHTA and CDR2 FQGNSA. The germline V and J ends were trimmed by 5 bases and 0 bases, with 15 bases remaining between them. The CDR3 runs 16 residues. Reverse transcription of roughly 0.5 to 1 ug RNA was carried out with random hexamers. Multiplex immunoSEQ PCR targeted 54 Vbeta and 13 Jbeta TCR beta segments. TCRdb used MiXCR to reprocess the immunoSEQ multiplex PCR reads, holding one entry per CDR3 protein. The sample contains about 210,000 distinct CDR3 sequences, 95% of which appear only once. A remark on this clonotype: Its cognate antigen is unknown.

TCR beta sequencing covered blood CD8+ and CD4+ T cells. This clonotype was sampled from a human donor with multiple sclerosis. The V and J genes are TRBV7-2 and TRBJ2-3, with D possibly called TRBD1 or TRBD2 (5 bases each). The source material was CD4+ T cells from PBMCs. The CDR3 region is CASSIGTTSSTDTQYF. The CDR3 DNA follows: TGTGCCAGCAGCATCGGGACGACTTCCAGCACAGATACGCAGTATTTT. Based on the CDR3 plus reference TRBV7-2 and TRBJ2-3, the full variable domain is GAGVSQSPSNKVTEKGKDVELRCDPISGHTALYWYRQSLGQGLEFLIYFQGNSAPDKSGLPSDRFSAERTGGSVSTLTIQRTQQEDSAVYLCASSIGTTSSTDTQYFGPGTRLTVL.